The 3 T cell receptor beta chains below come from one sample, sequenced in a study of shared clonotypes between healthy human individuals (dated by TCRdb to about 2020). Libraries were constructed by the immunoSEQ multiplex PCR assay. Not all clones reach the TCRdb copy of this immuneACCESS table, which keeps in-frame sequences only. Checked studies attribute under half of the gap to unresolved V genes and leave the rest unexplained. Across this sample there are 1.4 million or so clones, with approximately 98.5% seen only once. The top ten constitute approximately 0.4% of the sample. The sample taken for sequencing was naive CD4+ T cells sorted from blood. The sample's cell subset or site label, in plain terms: CD45RA+ positively selected. The receptor set was obtained from a man aged 25-45 years in good health.

The chain is built from TRBV7-8 and TRBJ2-1, with 7 bases lining up with TRBD2. Per germline, CDR1 SGHVS and CDR2 FQNEAQ. Trimming cost V 5 bases and J 3 bases; bases outside gene matches: 13. CDR3 size: 17 residues. The CDR3 loop reads CASSNNFRGGGYNEQFF. The CDR3 coding sequence is TGTGCCAGCAGCAACAACTTCCGTGGGGGGGGCTACAATGAGCAGTTCTTC.

J is TRBJ2-3 and V is TRBV15; no clear D gene. V lost 3 bases and J lost 4, with 8 bases in between. CDR1 is LNHNV, CDR2 YYDKDF, per germline (reference sequence). The CDR3 runs to 13 residues. Written as DNA, the CDR3 is TGTGCCACCAGCAGCTATGGTTCAGATACGCAGTATTTT. Encoded protein: CATSSYGSDTQYF.

This chain uses TRBV18 with TRBJ2-1; maybe TRBD2 (6 bases). The CDR3 spans 13 residues. The V end was cut by 3 bases, the J end by 3 bases, with 6 bases between. Germline lookup yields CDR1 KGHSH and CDR2 LQKENI. CDR3 amino acids: CASSPDYYNEQFF. The CDR3 coding sequence is TGTGCCAGCTCACCGGACTACTACAATGAGCAGTTCTTC.